These 22 T cell receptor beta chains were sequenced from one sample in a study of blood T cells in healthy people across ages. Alongside a J-beta primer mix, a sample-barcoded 5' primer served in a second PCR lasting about 7 to 12 cycles. One entry per CDR3 protein, called by TCRdb with MiXCR from the 5' RACE reads. The sample includes over 950,000 distinct CDR3 sequences, roughly 51% seen only once; the top ten take over 20%. The sample taken for sequencing was blood. The receptors shown here come from an older woman in good health.

This clonotype was observed a handful of times. V usage is TRBV12-3 or TRBV12-4 and J usage is TRBJ2-3; D is unresolved. This CDR3 comprises 13 residues. V lost 6 bases and J lost 3, with 10 bases in between. The CDR3 spells CASSRRRTDTQYF. The CDR3 nucleotides are TGTGCCAGCAGCAGACGGAGAACAGATACGCAGTATTTT.

This CDR3 is CASRQTSGRQETQYF. In nucleotides, the CDR3 is TGTGCCAGCAGGCAGACTAGCGGAAGACAAGAGACCCAGTACTTC. The genes are TRBV28 and TRBJ2-5; 9 positions match TRBD2. CDR1 and CDR2 (germline): MDHEN, SYDVKM. V dropped 6 bases and J dropped 2; count of bases not matched to a gene: 7. The CDR3 length is 15 residues.

The chain carries TRBV28 and TRBJ2-1, with 8 bases fitting TRBD2. V gave up 10 bases and J gave up 14 bases; unmatched junction bases: 7. The CDR3 has 10 residues. CDR1 and CDR2 from the germline V gene are MDHEN and SYDVKM. The CDR3 DNA reads TGTGCCATCGGGAGGGAAGATAAGTTCTTC. The encoded protein is CAIGREDKFF.

This clonotype was observed a handful of times. This rearrangement joins TRBV7-2 to TRBJ2-3, with D maybe TRBD2 (7 bases). The CDR3 runs to 17 residues. In germline, CDR1 is SGHTA, CDR2 FQGNSA. Trimming shortened V by 5 bases and J by 2 bases, and 20 bases separated the two germline ends. The CDR3 spells CASSPRGGGGSTDTQYF. The CDR3, as DNA: TGTGCCAGCAGCCCAAGGGGGGGGGGCGGCTCCACAGATACGCAGTATTTT.

This clonotype was observed a few times. The rearrangement joins TRBV27 to TRBJ2-7; 9 nucleotides line up with TRBD2. This CDR3 has 15 amino acids. V dropped 3 bases and J dropped 2; count of bases not matched to a gene: 5. Germline-derived CDR1 and CDR2 are MNHEY and SMNVEV (reference sequence). The CDR3 DNA sequence: TGTGCCAGCAGTTTCATAGCGGGAGACGCCTACGAGCAGTACTTC. Amino acid sequence: CASSFIAGDAYEQYF.

The table lists this clonotype with many counts. The chain uses TRBV29-1 and TRBJ2-7; D remains unclear. Looked up from germline, CDR1 is SQVTM and CDR2 is ANQGSEA. The germline V and J ends were trimmed by 7 bases and 5 bases, with 12 bases remaining between them. The CDR3 length is 11 residues. The CDR3 nucleotides read TGCAGCGGCGGACGTTCCGACGAGCAGTACTTC. This codes for CSGGRSDEQYF.

The chain joins TRBV5-6 to TRBJ1-2; 10 nucleotides align to TRBD1. Germline CDR1 SGHDT, CDR2 YYEEEE. CDR3 length: 14 amino acids. V lost 9 bases to trimming and J lost 8 bases; unmatched junction nucleotides: 13. CDR3 nucleotides: TGTGCCACCCACCCAACAGGGACAGGGGTCGGCTACACCTTC. It translates to CATHPTGTGVGYTF.

Only a few counts were recorded for this clonotype. The V call is TRBV7-2, the J call TRBJ2-5; tentatively, D is TRBD2 (5 bases). The CDR3 totals 11 residues. CDR1 and CDR2 from the germline V gene are SGHTA and FQGNSA. V was shortened by 5 bases and J by 9 bases, with 10 bases between the two germline ends. CDR3 in amino acids: CASSPTEAQYF. The DNA of the CDR3 is TGTGCCAGCAGCCCTACGGAGGCCCAGTACTTC.

The chain is built from TRBV29-1 and TRBJ1-2; 9 positions agree with TRBD1. The CDR3 extends over 14 amino acids. The germline gives CDR1 SQVTM, CDR2 ANQGSEA. V was clipped by 7 bases and J by 5 bases; unmatched bases: 11. The CDR3 reads CSAQDRGRRYGYTF. DNA for the CDR3: TGCAGCGCCCAAGACAGGGGGAGAAGATATGGCTACACCTTC. The full variable domain, with the rest looked up from reference TRBV29-1 and TRBJ1-2, is SAVISQKPSRDICQRGTSLTIQCQVDSQVTMMFWYRQQPGQSLTLIATANQGSEATYESGFVIDKFPISRPNLTFSTLTVSNMSPEDSSIYLCSAQDRGRRYGYTFGSGTRLTVV.

The V call is TRBV6-5, the J call TRBJ2-5; the D is unclear. V gave up 2 bases and J gave up 5 bases, with 9 bases separating them. The CDR3 contains 13 residues. Germline V gene sequence: CDR1 MNHEY, CDR2 SVGAGI. DNA for the CDR3: TGTGCCAGCAGTTACGAGGTTCGGGAGACCCAGTACTTC. Translated: CASSYEVRETQYF.

In its sample, this clonotype was seen a few times. The V and J genes are TRBV28 and TRBJ2-7; TRBD2 is a possible D gene (6 bases). The germline V and J ends were trimmed by 5 bases and 2 bases, with 25 bases remaining between them. CDR1 MDHEN and CDR2 SYDVKM come from the germline V gene. The CDR3 sequence is 18 residues long. For the CDR3, the DNA is TGTGCCAGCAGTGGAATTGTGGAGTCGTTCCGCGGGGCCTACGAGCAGTACTTC. Its protein product is CASSGIVESFRGAYEQYF.

The chain joins TRBV5-1 to TRBJ2-1; D not certain. The CDR3 is made up of 14 amino acids. Germline V gene data show CDR1 as SGHRS and CDR2 as YFSETQ. Trimming pared 4 bases from V and 5 bases from J, leaving 13 bases between. CDR3 amino acids: CASSPTPANNEQFF. DNA of the CDR3: TGCGCCAGCAGCCCGACCCCGGCCAACAATGAGCAGTTCTTC.

This clonotype was counted only a few times. The chain recombines TRBV18 with TRBJ2-1, with 8 bases lining up with TRBD1. Looked up from germline, CDR1 is KGHSH and CDR2 is LQKENI. The ends lost 3 bases at V and 8 bases at J; junction bases unmatched: 3. This CDR3 has 13 amino acids. CDR3 bases: TGTGCCAGCTCACCGACGACAGGGGATGAGCAGTTCTTC. Its protein product is CASSPTTGDEQFF.

The chain recombines TRBV7-2 with TRBJ2-5, with D possibly being TRBD2 (6 bases). Per the germline V gene, CDR1 is SGHTA and CDR2 is FQGNSA. V lost 7 bases, J lost 5 bases, and 20 bases lay in between. CDR3 size: 15 residues. The CDR3 DNA sequence: TGTGCCAGCATCGGACGGGGGTTCTATAGGGAGACCCAGTACTTC. This gives the protein CASIGRGFYRETQYF.

There are a few counts of this clonotype. This sequence joins TRBV5-1 and TRBJ2-3; D ambiguous. The germline gives CDR1 SGHRS, CDR2 YFSETQ. V lost 4 bases and J 7 bases, leaving 22 bases between the germline ends. CDR3 length: 16 residues. The CDR3 protein is CASSPFSHGGTNTQYF. The CDR3 bases are TGCGCCAGCAGCCCGTTCAGCCACGGCGGAACAAATACGCAGTATTTT. The complete variable domain, with remaining parts taken from reference TRBV5-1 and TRBJ2-3, reads KAGVTQTPRYLIKTRGQQVTLSCSPISGHRSVSWYQQTPGQGLQFLFEYFSETQRNKGNFPGRFSGRQFSNSRSEMNVSTLELGDSALYLCASSPFSHGGTNTQYFGPGTRLTVL.

The J gene is TRBJ2-7, the V gene TRBV2, with 9 bases matching TRBD2. The CDR3 runs to 14 residues. V was clipped by 7 bases and J by 3 bases; unmatched bases: 7. Germline lookup yields CDR1 SNHLY and CDR2 FYNNEI. CDR3: CASKSSGILYEQYF. CDR3 DNA: TGTGCCAGCAAATCTAGCGGGATACTCTACGAGCAGTACTTC. The whole variable domain, remainder taken from reference TRBV2 and TRBJ2-7, is EPEVTQTPSHQVTQMGQEVILRCVPISNHLYFYWYRQILGQKVEFLVSFYNNEISEKSEIFDDQFSVERPDGSNFTLKIRSTKLEDSAMYFCASKSSGILYEQYFGPGTRLTVT.

With regard to this clonotype: Being one base from a much bigger clone, this may be a read error. V is TRBV5-4 and J is TRBJ1-4; D not resolved. This CDR3 comprises 15 residues. In germline, CDR1 is SGHNT, CDR2 YYREEE (reference sequence). The CDR3 DNA reads TGTGCCAGCAGCTTGCTTGAGGCCGATAATAAAAAACTGTTTTTT. As protein: CASSLLEADNKKLFF.

The J gene is TRBJ2-7, the V gene TRBV20-1; D gene unclear. CDR3 size: 14 residues. Germline assignment: CDR1 DFQATT and CDR2 SNEGSKA (reference sequence). V was cut by 2 bases and J by 0 bases, with 11 bases left in between. The CDR3 here is CSARSQEYSYEQYF. The CDR3 DNA sequence: TGCAGTGCTAGAAGCCAGGAGTACTCCTACGAGCAGTACTTC.

The gene calls are TRBV6-6 and TRBJ1-5, with unresolved D. CDR1 and CDR2 from the germline V gene are MNHNY and SVGAGI (reference sequence). V lost 5 bases, J lost 2 bases, and 19 bases lay in between. The CDR3 has 17 residues. The CDR3 DNA is TGTGCCAGCAGTAATCCCACCGACACCCCTGGCAATCAGCCCCAGCATTTT. It is translated as CASSNPTDTPGNQPQHF.

The rearrangement joins TRBV29-1 to TRBJ2-1; the match to TRBD1 covers 8 bases. Per germline, CDR1 SQVTM and CDR2 ANQGSEA. V lost 3 bases and J lost 4; bases outside the gene matches: 8. This CDR3 comprises 15 residues. CDR3 coding DNA: TGCAGCGTTGATCATTCCGGACAGGGATACAATGAGCAGTTCTTC. This translates into CSVDHSGQGYNEQFF.

The chain has TRBV20-1 and TRBJ2-5; possibly TRBD2 for D (5 bases). The CDR3 contains 13 residues. Deletions cut 7 bases from V and 4 bases from J, with 16 bases between. Germline V gene data show CDR1 as DFQATT and CDR2 as SNEGSKA (reference sequence). The CDR3 sequence: CSVRVSGRETQYF. In nucleotides, the CDR3 is TGCAGTGTGAGGGTGTCAGGACGAGAGACCCAGTACTTC.

The chain employs TRBV4-3 and TRBJ2-7; D not resolved. This CDR3 is 15 amino acids long. Trimming took 1 base from V and 7 from J, leaving 17 bases between them. Germline loops: CDR1 LGHNA, CDR2 YSLEER. CDR3 DNA sequence: TGCGCCAGCAGCCAAGTTTCGGCTAGTTCTCGTGAGCAGTACTTC. This sequence encodes CASSQVSASSREQYF.